This TCR beta chain was captured by sequencing in a study of shared clonotypes between healthy human individuals. Study context: Each donor's CD4 naive and CD4 memory cells filled three plates apiece, CD8 naive two, and CD8 memory one.

This clone has just one count. From germline, CDR1 is ENHRY and CDR2 SYGVKD. V trimming: 11 bases; J trimming: 4 bases; junction bases outside the gene matches: 11. The CDR3 has 14 amino acids. Deep-level running was used for the assay. TCRdb's table, derived via immunoSEQ multiplex PCR, lists solely in-frame clones and lacks some. The repertoire has 2 million to 2.5 million clones, approximately 96% of them found once; the top ten carry roughly 0.13%. The material sequenced was naive CD4+ T cells sorted from blood. Subset denoted: CD45RA+ positively selected. The TCR sequence derives from a man between 18 and 29 years old in good health. V is TRBV10-3 and J is TRBJ1-1, with 9 bases fitting TRBD1. The CDR3 region is CASRTGASTTEAFF. CDR3 sequence (DNA): TGTGCCTCCCGGACAGGGGCGTCGACCACTGAAGCTTTCTTT.